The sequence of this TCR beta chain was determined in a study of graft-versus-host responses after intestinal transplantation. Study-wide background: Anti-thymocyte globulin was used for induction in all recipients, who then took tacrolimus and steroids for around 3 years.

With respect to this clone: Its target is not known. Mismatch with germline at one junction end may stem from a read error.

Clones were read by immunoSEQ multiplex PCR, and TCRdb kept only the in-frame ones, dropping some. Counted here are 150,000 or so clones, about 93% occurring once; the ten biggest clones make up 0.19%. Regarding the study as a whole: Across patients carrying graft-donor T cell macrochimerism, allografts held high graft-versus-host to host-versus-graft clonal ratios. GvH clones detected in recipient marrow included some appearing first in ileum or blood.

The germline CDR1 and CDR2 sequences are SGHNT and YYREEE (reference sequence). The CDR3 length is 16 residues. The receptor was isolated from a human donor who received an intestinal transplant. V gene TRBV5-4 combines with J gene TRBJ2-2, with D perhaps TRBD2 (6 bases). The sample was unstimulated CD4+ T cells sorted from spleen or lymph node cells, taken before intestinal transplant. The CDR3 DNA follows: TGTGCCAGCAGCTTGCCGGGGGACCTGAACACCGGGAAGCTGTTTTTT. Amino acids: CASSLPGDLNTGKLFF.